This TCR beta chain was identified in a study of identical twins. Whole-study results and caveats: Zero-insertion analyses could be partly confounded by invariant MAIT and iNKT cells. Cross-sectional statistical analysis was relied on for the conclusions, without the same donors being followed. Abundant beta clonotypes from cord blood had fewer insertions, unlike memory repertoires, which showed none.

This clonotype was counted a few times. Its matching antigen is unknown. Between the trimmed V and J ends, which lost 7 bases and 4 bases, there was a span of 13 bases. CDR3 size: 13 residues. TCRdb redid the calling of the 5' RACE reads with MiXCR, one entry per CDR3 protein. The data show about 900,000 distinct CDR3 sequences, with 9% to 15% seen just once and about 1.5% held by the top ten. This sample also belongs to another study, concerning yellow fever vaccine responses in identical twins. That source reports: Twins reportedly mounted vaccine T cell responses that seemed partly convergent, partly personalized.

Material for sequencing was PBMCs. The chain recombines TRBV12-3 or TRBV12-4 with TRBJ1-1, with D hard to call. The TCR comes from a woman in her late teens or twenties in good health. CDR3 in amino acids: CASNGGMATEAFF. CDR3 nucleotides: TGTGCCAGCAACGGCGGGATGGCCACTGAAGCTTTCTTT.